Here is one T cell receptor beta chain with its context. This clonotype was recorded at least ten times. The target of this receptor is not known. No base qualities exist here, and no much larger clone lies one base off it. The library was prepared using PCR. The listed sequencing device is Illumina HiSeq 2500. TCR library preparation used molecular barcoding, with unique molecular identifiers applied to normalize quantification of the TCRbeta repertoire. TCRdb itself trimmed the public reads at Q25 with fastp, ran MiXCR and retained productive beta chains. CDR3 protein duplicates are merged, each entry listing the most common genes and DNA. In all, the sample holds about 230,000 distinct CDR3 sequences, and 9.7% of those were seen once. Roughly 5.1% of the sample comes from the top ten. This sample was included in a study of T-cell reconstitution after alpha-beta-depleted transplantation in children (TCRdb year 2016). With respect to the entire study: The study quantitatively tracked T-cell immune reconstitution after TCRalphabeta/CD19-depleted allogeneic hematopoietic cell transplantation in children using TCR repertoire profiling.

The germline V gene yields SGHTA for CDR1 and FQGNSA for CDR2. V is cut by 4 bases and J by 3 bases, and the space between the germline ends is 22 bases. The CDR3, from cysteine to phenylalanine, totals 17 residues. The CDR3 DNA has 51 bases and is translated from base 1. The chain uses TRBV7-2 and TRBJ2-7; the D gene is perhaps TRBD1, on 6 matching bases. The sample here was PBMCs from the stem cell graft donor, taken from the stem cell graft. The sequence derives from a human donor who donated a stem cell graft to a child with SCID. At the DNA level, the sequence is TGTGCCAGCAGCTCGGACCCGAACAGGGCCTTTATCTACGAGCAGTACTTC. Its protein product is CASSSDPNRAFIYEQYF.